The source of this T cell receptor beta chain is a study of lymphopenia after photon versus proton radiotherapy. Clones were read by immunoSEQ multiplex PCR, and TCRdb kept only the in-frame ones, dropping some. The table includes over 35,000 clones, about 86% detected once. Concerning this clone: Its antigen is unknown.

CDR1 is ENHRY and CDR2 is SYGVKD in the germline V gene. The CDR3 is 15 amino acids. The V end lost 0 bases, the J end lost 7 bases, and 10 bases lay between the germline ends. General study results and limits: Post-nadir TCR diversity decline inversely tracked overall survival among those who died. After the lymphocyte nadir, photon-treated repertoires showed oligoclonal expansion, especially of CD8+ Temra cells. Survival link was tested only in deceased patients; proton benefit remains a possibility. Photon-treated patients lost naive T cells and TCR diversity; proton-treated stayed stable.

The TCR originated in a woman in her seventies with pancreatic cancer. Some clones in this sample may be carry-over from other donors' samples. The chain couples TRBV10-3 to TRBJ1-6, with D tentatively TRBD1 (6 bases). The sample consisted of peripheral blood, taken from a patient treated with proton-based radiotherapy. The CDR3 loop is CAISESIQGNSPLHF. In DNA form, the CDR3 reads TGTGCCATCAGTGAGTCGATACAGGGCAATTCACCCCTCCACTTT.